This entry features one T cell receptor (beta chain) sequence. Its antigen is unidentified. The V gene's germline CDR1 is MGHRA and CDR2 YSYEKL. Deletions cut 4 bases from V and 6 bases from J, with 18 bases between. The CDR3 consists of 15 residues. These data belong to a study of beta chain features in type 1 diabetes. CD4+ naive, central memory, regulatory and stem cell-like memory subsets were isolated by sorting on CD45RO/CCR7/CD25/CD127/CD95/CD27. Study-wide results and limits: Shorter templates might be favored by PCR, equally in patients and controls.

The authors reverse transcribed all of the isolated RNA, so sequencing captured expressed TCRB transcripts. TCRdb's copy holds only in-frame clones and misses some; the assay was immunoSEQ multiplex PCR. The sample includes 250,000 or so clones, 25% to 30% seen only once; the top ten take 3.5% to 4%. The specimen was central memory CD4+ T cells from blood. The TCR comes from a young man in good health. This chain connects TRBV4-1 to TRBJ2-5; D may be TRBD1 or TRBD2 (5 bases each). In DNA, the CDR3 is TGCGCCAGCAGCCGGGTCGGGGAAGGGGTGAAGACCCAGTACTTC. Translation: CASSRVGEGVKTQYF.